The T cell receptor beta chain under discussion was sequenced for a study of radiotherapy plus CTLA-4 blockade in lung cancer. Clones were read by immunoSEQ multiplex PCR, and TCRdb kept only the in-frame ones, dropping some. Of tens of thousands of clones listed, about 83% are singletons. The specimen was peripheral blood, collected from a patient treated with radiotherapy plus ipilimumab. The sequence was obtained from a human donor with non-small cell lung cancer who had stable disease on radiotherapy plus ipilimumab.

The CDR3 here is CASSLAQGTGELFF. Here the CDR3 DNA reads TGCGCCAGCAGCTTGGCACAGGGTACCGGGGAGCTGTTTTTT. V gene TRBV5-1 combines with J gene TRBJ2-2; possible D gene TRBD1, 6 bases. Deletions cut 0 bases from V and 5 bases from J, with 8 bases between. The germline CDR1 and CDR2 sequences are SGHRS and YFSETQ. The CDR3 totals 14 residues.